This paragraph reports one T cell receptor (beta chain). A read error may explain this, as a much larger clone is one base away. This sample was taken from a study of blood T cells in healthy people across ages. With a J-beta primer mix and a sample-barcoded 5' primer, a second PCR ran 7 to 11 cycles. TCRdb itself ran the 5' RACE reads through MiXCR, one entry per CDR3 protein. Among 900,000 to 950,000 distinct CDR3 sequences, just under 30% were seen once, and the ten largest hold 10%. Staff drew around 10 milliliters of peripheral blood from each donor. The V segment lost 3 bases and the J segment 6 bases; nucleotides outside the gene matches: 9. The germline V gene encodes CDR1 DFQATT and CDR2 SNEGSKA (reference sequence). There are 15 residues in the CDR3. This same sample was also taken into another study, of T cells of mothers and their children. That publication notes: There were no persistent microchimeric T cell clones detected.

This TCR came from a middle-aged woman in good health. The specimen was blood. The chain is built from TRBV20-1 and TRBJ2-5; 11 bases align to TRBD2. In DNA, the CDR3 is TGCAGTGCTAGGAACCTAGCGGGGGGCACGCAGACCCAGTACTTC. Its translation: CSARNLAGGTQTQYF.